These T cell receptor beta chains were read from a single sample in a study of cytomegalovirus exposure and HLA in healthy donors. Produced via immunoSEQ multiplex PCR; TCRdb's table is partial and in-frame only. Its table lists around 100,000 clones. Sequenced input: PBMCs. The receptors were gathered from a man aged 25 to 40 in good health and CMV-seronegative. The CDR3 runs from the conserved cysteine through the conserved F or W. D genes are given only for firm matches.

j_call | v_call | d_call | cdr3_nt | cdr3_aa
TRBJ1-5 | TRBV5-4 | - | TGTGCCAGCAGTTACCAGGGCCATAGCAATCAGCCCCAGCATTTT | CASSYQGHSNQPQHF
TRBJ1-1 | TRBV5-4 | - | TGTGCCAGCAGCGAGGGACATTGGGGCACTGAAGCTTTCTTT | CASSEGHWGTEAFF
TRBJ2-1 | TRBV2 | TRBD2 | TGTGCCAGCAGGGAATTTACTAGCGGGGTACGGGATGAGCAGTTCTTC | CASREFTSGVRDEQFF
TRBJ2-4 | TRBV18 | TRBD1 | TGTGCCAGCTCAACCGGGACAGGGTCAGGCAAAAACATTCAGTACTTC | CASSTGTGSGKNIQYF
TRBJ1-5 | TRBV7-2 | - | TGTGCCAGCAGCGCGGACAGAACCAATCAGCCCCAGCATTTT | CASSADRTNQPQHF
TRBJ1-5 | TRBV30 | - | TGTGCCTGGGATAGAGGGTATAGCAATCAGCCCCAGCATTTT | CAWDRGYSNQPQHF
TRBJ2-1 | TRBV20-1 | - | TGCAGTGCTTTCTCTAGCGTTGAGCAGTTCTTC | CSAFSSVEQFF
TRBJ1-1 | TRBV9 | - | TGTGCCAGCAGCGTAGCGGCAGGGGATGGGCAGAGGGCTTTCTTT | CASSVAAGDGQRAFF
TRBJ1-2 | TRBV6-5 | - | TGTGCCAGCAGTAACAGGATTTTTAACTATGGCTACACCTTC | CASSNRIFNYGYTF
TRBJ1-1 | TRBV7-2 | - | TGTGCCAGCAGCTCATCGGGGAGGACTGAAGCTTTCTTT | CASSSSGRTEAFF
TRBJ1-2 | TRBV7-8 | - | TGTGCCAGCAGCACCAGGGCGACGGAAAACTATGGCTACACCTTC | CASSTRATENYGYTF
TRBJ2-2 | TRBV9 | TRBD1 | TGTGCCAGCAGTCCTTCCGGGACAGCGATCACCGGGGAGCTGTTTTTT | CASSPSGTAITGELFF
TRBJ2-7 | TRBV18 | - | TGTGCCAGCTCACCACCGGGCAGACCCTACGAGCAGTACTTC | CASSPPGRPYEQYF